This T cell receptor beta chain was recovered during a study of OX40 agonist ivuxolimab in advanced cancers. At the level of the whole study: Ivuxolimab was a fully human IgG2 agonistic monoclonal antibody targeting the costimulatory receptor OX40 (CD134). The purpose of peripheral TCRbeta sequencing was to test whether ivuxolimab changed TCR sequence diversity and led to clonal T-cell expansion. Among the approximately 50 dose-escalation patients, about 19 had hepatocellular carcinoma, 15 or so melanoma, 9 renal cell carcinoma and 9 head and neck cancer. Three dose-escalation patients achieved partial responses, one with hepatocellular carcinoma and two with cutaneous melanoma. Prior anti-PD-1, anti-PD-L1 or anti-CTLA-4 therapy was permitted, and roughly two fifths of dose-escalation patients had received checkpoint inhibitors. In the dose-escalation cohort, 82.7% of patients were male, and the mean age was about 55 years, with a range of about 23 to 85. Intravenous ivuxolimab was administered to patients every 2 weeks at six dose levels: 0.01, 0.1, 0.3, 1.5, 3 and 10 mg/kg. The paper describes the monotherapy dose-escalation part (N ≈ 52 patients) of the phase I trial of ivuxolimab.

A word on this clone: No antigen is known for it. Within one base of it there is no much larger clone, and no base qualities were kept.

Findings and caveats that apply to the study as a whole: At doses of 0.1 to 3.0 mg/kg, clonal expansion of both CD4+ and CD8+ T cells in blood was seen between baseline and week 6. Low levels of normalized T-cell clonal expansion were also seen in some patients who did not respond. The antigen specificity of the clonally expanded peripheral T cells was not determined. In partial responders in the 0.1-3.0 mg/kg groups, normalized peripheral clonal expansion was found to be among the lowest, especially among CD8+ T cells. After ivuxolimab, expanded clones were on average more numerous among CD8+ T cells than among CD4+ T cells.

To sequence the TCRbeta CDR3 region, genomic DNA was isolated from the sorted cells. The immunoSEQ Assay was used to sequence the TCRbeta CDR3 regions. Drawn from immuneACCESS, this table holds only the in-frame rearrangements with V and J called that TCRdb kept. Clones are partly lost; checked studies trace under half to an unresolved V gene and leave the rest unexplained. The sample contains more than 25,000 clones, about four fifths of them found a single time. Around a third of the sample is held by the ten biggest clonotypes. Per the germline V gene (reference sequence), MNHEY is the CDR1 and SMNVEV is the CDR2. Reading from cysteine to phenylalanine, the CDR3 counts 15 amino acids. The read is trimmed to its CDR3 DNA, 45 bases read in frame from base 1. V and J lose 3 bases and 4 bases, and a span of 12 bases separates them. Patients with autoimmune disease history or receiving systemic immunosuppression were excluded from the trial. Peripheral blood for TCR sequencing was collected from all dose cohorts at baseline, on cycle 4 day 1, and on cycle 7 day 1. Samples came from an open-label, multicenter, first-in-human phase I dose-escalation trial of ivuxolimab. Adults with locally advanced or metastatic melanoma, renal cell, hepatocellular, or head and neck squamous cell carcinoma were enrolled in the trial. Before TCR sequencing, CD4+ T cells and CD8+ T cells from peripheral blood were sorted into separate populations.

This specimen consisted of CD4+ or CD8+ T cells sorted from blood, obtained in a trial of the OX40 agonist ivuxolimab. In this chain, TRBV27 is recombined with TRBJ2-2; the D call is possibly TRBD1 or TRBD2, each sharing 5 bases. This clonotype originated in an adult with an advanced solid tumor such as melanoma, head and neck, liver or kidney cancer. The CDR3 region: CASSFWGSRTGELFF. The DNA sequence is given as TGTGCCAGCAGTTTTTGGGGGAGTCGCACCGGGGAGCTGTTTTTT.